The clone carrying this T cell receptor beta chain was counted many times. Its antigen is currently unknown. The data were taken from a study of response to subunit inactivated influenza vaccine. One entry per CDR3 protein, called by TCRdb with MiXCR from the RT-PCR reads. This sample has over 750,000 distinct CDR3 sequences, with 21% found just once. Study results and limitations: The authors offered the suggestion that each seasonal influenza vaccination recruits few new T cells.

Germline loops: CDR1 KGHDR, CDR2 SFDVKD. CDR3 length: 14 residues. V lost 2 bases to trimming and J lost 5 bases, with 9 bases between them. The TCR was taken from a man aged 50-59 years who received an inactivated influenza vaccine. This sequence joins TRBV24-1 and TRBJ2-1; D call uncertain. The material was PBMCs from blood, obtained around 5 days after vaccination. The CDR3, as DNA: TGTGCCACCAGTGATTCTCGATACAACAATGAGCAGTTCTTC. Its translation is CATSDSRYNNEQFF.